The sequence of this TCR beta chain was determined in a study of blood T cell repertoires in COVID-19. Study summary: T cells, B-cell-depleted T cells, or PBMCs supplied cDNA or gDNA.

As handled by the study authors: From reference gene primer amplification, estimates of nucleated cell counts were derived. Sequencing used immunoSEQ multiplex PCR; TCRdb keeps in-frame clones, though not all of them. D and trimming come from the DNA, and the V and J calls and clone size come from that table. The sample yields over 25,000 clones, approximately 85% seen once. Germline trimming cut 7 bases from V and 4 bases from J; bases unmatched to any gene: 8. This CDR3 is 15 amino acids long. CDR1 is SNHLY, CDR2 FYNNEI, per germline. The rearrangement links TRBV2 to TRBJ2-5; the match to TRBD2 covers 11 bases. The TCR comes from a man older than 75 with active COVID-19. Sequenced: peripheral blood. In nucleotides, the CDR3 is TGTGCCAGCAAGGATAGCGGGGGGGCCTTAGAGACCCAGTACTTC. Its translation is CASKDSGGALETQYF.